The present TCR beta chain was sequenced within a study of T cell changes during pregnancy in multiple sclerosis. The CDR3 is 15 amino acids. Trimming took off 2 bases at V and 8 bases at J, with 16 bases between the two ends. Germline V gene sequence: CDR1 MGHRA, CDR2 YSYEKL. Profiled with immunoSEQ multiplex PCR; TCRdb holds only in-frame clones, not every one. The sample yields over 30,000 clones, under 95% seen once. The chain combines TRBV4-1 with TRBJ2-1, with D perhaps TRBD2 (6 bases). The receptor was isolated from a female donor in good health, enrolled as a control in a pregnancy study. The sample in question was CD4+ T cells from peripheral blood mononuclear cells, obtained in the second trimester of pregnancy. The CDR3 DNA follows: TGCGCCAGCAGCCAATTGGCGGGGACCTCCTATGAGCAGTTCTTC. Its protein product is CASSQLAGTSYEQFF.